A selection of T cell receptor beta chains follows, all from one sample in a study of T cells after yellow fever vaccination. TCRdb reanalysed the 5' RACE reads using MiXCR and keeps one entry per CDR3 protein. The repertoire includes about 140,000 distinct CDR3 sequences, about 6.9% of them detected once, and more than 0.6% sits in the top ten. The specimen comprised CD4+ T cells sorted from PBMCs, sampled 10 days after the yellow fever booster vaccination. The origin of the receptors is a man aged 25-45 years who received the YFV17D yellow fever vaccine. The CDR3 runs from the conserved cysteine through the conserved F or W. Fields, in order: clone size, D gene, J gene, V gene, CDR3 protein, CDR3 DNA. D genes are given only for firm matches. Clone size is given for some rows only: seen once, a few or many times, or a class if the clone is expanded.

>many|.|TRBJ1-6|TRBV5-4
CASTSNDLLNSPLHF
TGTGCCAGCACCTCGAACGACCTCCTTAATTCACCCCTCCACTTT
>.|.|TRBJ1-5|TRBV7-2
CASSSTWGSGGNQPQHF
TGTGCCAGCAGCTCCACCTGGGGGTCAGGGGGCAATCAGCCCCAGCATTTT
>many|TRBD1|TRBJ1-2|TRBV29-1
CSVDAGQAYYGYTF
TGCAGCGTTGATGCGGGACAGGCGTACTATGGCTACACCTTC
>many|.|TRBJ2-7|TRBV12-3/TRBV12-4
CASSLGRNYEQYF
TGTGCCAGCAGTCTTGGACGGAACTACGAGCAGTACTTC
>many|.|TRBJ2-5|TRBV5-1
CASRGRLQETQYF
TGCGCCAGCAGGGGCAGACTGCAAGAGACCCAGTACTTC
>many|.|TRBJ1-1|TRBV7-2
CASSLGAGNTEAFF
TGTGCCAGCAGCTTAGGGGCGGGAAACACTGAAGCTTTCTTT
>many|TRBD2|TRBJ2-1|TRBV4-3
CASSQQRTSGLHNEQFF
TGCGCCAGCAGCCAACAACGGACTAGCGGACTACACAATGAGCAGTTCTTC
>many|TRBD2|TRBJ2-3|TRBV20-1
CSASTSGRAGGTDTQYF
TGCAGTGCTAGTACTAGCGGGAGGGCCGGGGGCACAGATACGCAGTATTTT
>many|TRBD2|TRBJ2-1|TRBV11-2
CASSQRLAGGFYNEQFF
TGTGCCAGCAGCCAGCGACTAGCGGGAGGGTTCTACAATGAGCAGTTCTTC
>many|TRBD2|TRBJ2-7|TRBV19
CASSGTSVYEQYF
TGTGCCAGTAGTGGGACTAGCGTCTACGAGCAGTACTTC
>many|.|TRBJ2-2|TRBV4-1
CAGSSPSSDSGHGDTGELFF
TGCGCTGGGTCCTCCCCTTCCAGCGACTCGGGACATGGGGACACCGGGGAGCTGTTTTTT
>many|.|TRBJ1-1|TRBV6-2/TRBV6-3
CASSFGTGGTEAFF
TGTGCCAGCAGTTTCGGGACCGGGGGCACTGAAGCTTTCTTT
>many|.|TRBJ2-7|TRBV7-2
CASSTTREQYF
TGTGCCAGCAGCACGACACGGGAGCAGTACTTC
>many|TRBD2|TRBJ2-1|TRBV7-2
CASSSSGRPSGEQFF
TGTGCCAGCAGTTCTAGCGGGAGGCCTAGTGGCGAGCAGTTCTTC
>many|TRBD2|TRBJ2-4|TRBV19
CASSANNLVAGGNIQYF
TGTGCCAGTAGTGCCAATAACCTAGTAGCGGGAGGGAACATTCAGTACTTC
>many|TRBD2|TRBJ2-2|TRBV2
CASSLTSGTIGELFF
TGTGCCAGCAGCCTGACTAGCGGTACAATCGGGGAGCTGTTTTTT
>many|TRBD1|TRBJ2-7|TRBV5-1
CASSPGTENEQYF
TGCGCCAGCAGCCCCGGGACAGAGAACGAGCAGTACTTC
>many|.|TRBJ2-3|TRBV23-1
CASSQPPPADTQYF
TGCGCCAGCAGTCAACCACCACCTGCAGATACGCAGTATTTT
>many|TRBD2|TRBJ2-5|TRBV6-5
CASSYRTSGEETQYF
TGTGCCAGCAGTTATCGGACTAGCGGGGAAGAGACCCAGTACTTC
>many|TRBD2|TRBJ2-7|TRBV29-1
CSVVAGGPYEQYF
TGCAGCGTAGTAGCGGGAGGGCCTTACGAGCAGTACTTC
>many|TRBD2|TRBJ2-3|TRBV7-9
CASSLVGLAGEDTQYF
TGTGCCAGCAGCTTAGTTGGGCTAGCGGGAGAAGATACGCAGTATTTT